Listed here are 17 T cell receptor beta chains from one sample, sequenced in a study of identifying expanded T cells in peripheral blood. The method was immunoSEQ multiplex PCR; TCRdb's version includes in-frame clones alone and lacks a portion of them. The data hold 95,000 to 100,000 clones, with approximately 88% observed a single time. The sequenced sample consisted of blood. The origin of the receptors is a person aged 18-70 years in good health.

The chain links TRBV4-3 to TRBJ1-5; D gene ambiguous. Trimming shortened V by 4 bases and J by 9 bases, and 16 bases separated the two germline ends. Germline V gene data show CDR1 as LGHNA and CDR2 as YSLEER. This CDR3 has 14 residues. CDR3 in DNA: TGCGCCAGCAGCCTGAAACGGGGAAGTTGGCCCCAGCATTTT. Its protein product is CASSLKRGSWPQHF.

The V and J genes are TRBV9 and TRBJ1-5; D gene ambiguous. Trimming left V 0 bases short and J 0 bases short, with 7 bases between. This CDR3 spans 15 amino acids. Germline CDR1 and CDR2: SGDLS and YYNGEE. CDR3 DNA: TGTGCCAGCAGCGTAGACCCGGGTAGCAATCAGCCCCAGCATTTT. It specifies CASSVDPGSNQPQHF.

The genes are TRBV11-3 and TRBJ2-2; D is unclear. The CDR3 runs to 12 residues. The V and J ends lost 4 bases and 6 bases respectively, with 6 bases between them. Germline-derived CDR1 and CDR2 are SGHNT and YENEEA. CDR3 sequence (DNA): TGTGCCAGCAGCTGGGTGGCCGGGGAGCTGTTTTTT. This codes for CASSWVAGELFF.

This chain connects TRBV14 to TRBJ2-3; 8 bases are a match to TRBD2. This CDR3 comprises 15 residues. V dropped 4 bases and J dropped 5; count of bases not matched to a gene: 8. Germline V gene sequence: CDR1 SGHDN, CDR2 FVKESK. Here the CDR3 reads CASSRLAGGGDTQYF. The CDR3 DNA reads TGTGCCAGCAGCCGGCTAGCGGGCGGTGGAGATACGCAGTATTTT.

The chain has TRBV7-9 and TRBJ2-7; 8 nucleotides align to TRBD1. The CDR3 runs 15 residues. Losses at the gene ends were 1 base for V and 6 bases for J; bases not matched to a gene: 8. CDR1 SEHNR and CDR2 FQNEAQ come from the germline V gene (reference sequence). This CDR3 reads CASSLVSGGLFEQYF. The DNA for the CDR3 is TGTGCCAGCAGCTTAGTGTCAGGGGGCTTGTTCGAGCAGTACTTC.

The chain has TRBV7-9 and TRBJ1-1; tentatively, D is TRBD1 (5 bases). The CDR3 loop spans 12 amino acids. Germline V gives CDR1 SEHNR, CDR2 FQNEAQ (reference sequence). The V and J ends lost 7 bases and 4 bases respectively, with 10 bases between them. This chain's CDR3 is CASTGTATEAFF. The CDR3 DNA reads as TGTGCCAGCACCGGGACGGCCACTGAAGCTTTCTTT. The full variable domain, completed using reference TRBV7-9 and TRBJ1-1, is DTGVSQNPRHKITKRGQNVTFRCDPISEHNRLYWYRQTLGQGPEFLTYFQNEAQLEKSRLLSDRFSAERPKGSFSTLEIQRTEQGDSAMYLCASTGTATEAFFGQGTRLTVV.

The V gene is TRBV27, the J gene TRBJ1-2; D ambiguous. There are 14 residues in the CDR3. The germline V gene encodes CDR1 MNHEY and CDR2 SMNVEV (reference sequence). Trimming took 0 bases from V and 8 from J, leaving 13 bases between them. In DNA form, the CDR3 reads TGTGCCAGCAGTTTATCGACGGGGTACGGGGGCTACACCTTC. Translated: CASSLSTGYGGYTF.

The V call is TRBV5-8, the J call TRBJ1-6; D might be TRBD1 (6 bases). There are 13 residues in the CDR3. V was pared by 4 bases and J by 4 bases, with 6 bases between. Germline V CDR1 and CDR2: SGHTS, YDEGEE. The CDR3 DNA sequence: TGTGCCAGCAGCAGGGGGTATAATTCACCCCTCCACTTT. As protein: CASSRGYNSPLHF.

The gene calls are TRBV6-6 and TRBJ1-5; no definite D call. Germline V gives CDR1 MNHNY, CDR2 SVGAGI (reference sequence). The CDR3 spans 13 residues. V was pared by 6 bases and J by 3 bases, with 9 bases between. In nucleotides, the CDR3 is TGTGCCAGCAGCGGACGGAACAATCAGCCCCAGCATTTT. This translates into CASSGRNNQPQHF.

This sequence joins TRBV6-5 and TRBJ2-5; D may be TRBD2 (7 bases). The CDR3 contains 15 residues. The V gene's germline CDR1 is MNHEY and CDR2 SVGAGI. V shed 4 bases and J shed 5 bases, with 17 bases lying between them. The CDR3: CASSSAGAGEETQYF. The CDR3 DNA is TGTGCCAGCAGTTCGGCGGGGGCCGGAGAGGAGACCCAGTACTTC.

The rearrangement links TRBV4-3 to TRBJ1-2; TRBD1 matches 7 bases. With 3 bases clipped from V and 6 bases from J, the junction kept 10 bases outside the gene matches. There are 15 residues in the CDR3. Germline loops: CDR1 LGHNA, CDR2 YSLEER. The CDR3 here is CASSHHPTGQHGYTF. CDR3 DNA: TGCGCCAGCAGCCATCACCCGACGGGACAGCATGGCTACACCTTC.

This chain links TRBV6-5 with TRBJ1-3, with D hard to call. Deletions cut 10 bases from V and 2 bases from J, with 12 bases between. Germline V CDR1 and CDR2: MNHEY, SVGAGI. The CDR3 extends over 13 amino acids. The CDR3 reads CATAREAGNTIYF. In DNA form, the CDR3 reads TGTGCCACCGCGCGGGAGGCTGGAAACACCATATATTTT.

There are a few counts of this clone. V is TRBV10-1 and J is TRBJ2-2, with 10 nucleotides matching TRBD2. Losses at the gene ends were 10 bases for V and 2 bases for J; bases not matched to a gene: 13. The germline V gene has CDR1 WNHNN and CDR2 SYGVQD (reference sequence). The CDR3 covers 17 residues. In DNA form, the CDR3 reads TGCGCCATCGAGGACCCGCTAGCGGGGGTTAACACCGGGGAGCTGTTTTTT. It yields the protein CAIEDPLAGVNTGELFF.

This chain joins TRBV7-6 and TRBJ2-2; D ambiguous. V was cut by 2 bases and J by 0 bases, with 10 bases left in between. The CDR3 runs 16 residues. In germline, CDR1 is SGHVS, CDR2 FNYEAQ. This CDR3 reads CASSLRPSTNTGELFF. The DNA for the CDR3 is TGTGCCAGCAGCTTACGTCCCTCGACGAACACCGGGGAGCTGTTTTTT.

This clone was counted once. The rearrangement joins TRBV7-9 to TRBJ2-7, with 7 bases aligning to TRBD1. Germline values: CDR1 SEHNR, CDR2 FQNEAQ (reference sequence). The CDR3 length is 13 residues. V lost 4 bases and J lost 1; bases outside the gene matches: 1. This chain's CDR3 is CASSSGQSYEQYF. As DNA, the CDR3 is TGTGCCAGCAGCTCGGGACAGTCCTACGAGCAGTACTTC. The full variable domain, in which reference TRBV7-9 and TRBJ2-7 provide the parts outside the CDR3, is DTGVSQNPRHKITKRGQNVTFRCDPISEHNRLYWYRQTLGQGPEFLTYFQNEAQLEKSRLLSDRFSAERPKGSFSTLEIQRTEQGDSAMYLCASSSGQSYEQYFGPGTRLTVT.

The V and J genes are TRBV4-3 and TRBJ2-7; D is possibly TRBD1 (7 bases). V gave up 4 bases and J gave up 6 bases, with 13 bases separating them. This CDR3 has 13 residues. Germline V gives CDR1 LGHNA, CDR2 YSLEER. In nucleotides, the CDR3 is TGCGCCAGCAGCCCCCAGGGGGGCGGCGAGCAGTACTTC. Translating it yields CASSPQGGGEQYF.

The rearrangement uses TRBV7-9 and TRBJ1-3; D ambiguous. Germline V gene data show CDR1 as SEHNR and CDR2 as FQNEAQ (reference sequence). With 4 bases removed from V and 3 bases from J, the gap between germline ends came to 10 bases. The CDR3 contains 14 residues. CDR3 in DNA: TGTGCCAGCAGCTGGAGCCCGAATGGAAACACCATATATTTT. Translation gives CASSWSPNGNTIYF.